The text below deals with one TCR beta chain. Its antigen is currently unknown. These data originate in a study of CD8 T cells in ankylosing spondylitis. Study-level results: Relatively scarce in peripheral blood, disease-linked clones were CD8+. In the blood and synovial fluid of reactive arthritis, some motif variants had been previously reported. Reportedly, disease-linked clones are significantly enriched in ankylosing spondylitis patients' matched synovial fluid.

As the method for making TCR beta libraries, quantitative 5'-RACE with molecular barcodes was used. Via MiXCR, TCRdb re-called the 5' RACE reads, giving one row per CDR3 protein. The sample has 250,000 or so distinct CDR3 sequences; 24% are singletons. Trimming cost V 3 bases and J 6 bases, with 11 bases left between them. CDR3 length: 13 residues. Germline CDR1 and CDR2: DFQATT and SNEGSKA (reference sequence). Sequences were obtained from blood, either unsorted or a sorted T cell fraction (not recorded which). The receptor's source is a male donor with ankylosing spondylitis or in good health (not recorded which). V gene TRBV20-1 combines with J gene TRBJ2-2; D is possibly TRBD1 or TRBD2 (6 bases each). CDR3 protein: CSASNGGPGELFF. The CDR3 DNA sequence: TGCAGTGCTAGTAACGGGGGCCCCGGGGAGCTGTTTTTT.